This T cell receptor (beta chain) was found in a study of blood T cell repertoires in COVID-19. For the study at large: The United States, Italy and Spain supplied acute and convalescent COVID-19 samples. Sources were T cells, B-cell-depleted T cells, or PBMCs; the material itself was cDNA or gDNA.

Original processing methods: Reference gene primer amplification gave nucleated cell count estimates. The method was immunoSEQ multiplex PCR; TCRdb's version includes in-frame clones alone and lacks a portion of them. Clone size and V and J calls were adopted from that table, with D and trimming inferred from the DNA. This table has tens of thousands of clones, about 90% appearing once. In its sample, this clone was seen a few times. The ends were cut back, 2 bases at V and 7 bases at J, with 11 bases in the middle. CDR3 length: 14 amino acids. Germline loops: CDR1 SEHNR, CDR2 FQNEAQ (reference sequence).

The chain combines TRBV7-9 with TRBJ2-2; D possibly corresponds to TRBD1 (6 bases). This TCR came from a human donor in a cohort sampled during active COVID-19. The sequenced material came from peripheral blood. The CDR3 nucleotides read TGTGCCAGCAGCTTACGACAGGAAAACGGGGAGCTGTTTTTT. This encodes CASSLRQENGELFF.